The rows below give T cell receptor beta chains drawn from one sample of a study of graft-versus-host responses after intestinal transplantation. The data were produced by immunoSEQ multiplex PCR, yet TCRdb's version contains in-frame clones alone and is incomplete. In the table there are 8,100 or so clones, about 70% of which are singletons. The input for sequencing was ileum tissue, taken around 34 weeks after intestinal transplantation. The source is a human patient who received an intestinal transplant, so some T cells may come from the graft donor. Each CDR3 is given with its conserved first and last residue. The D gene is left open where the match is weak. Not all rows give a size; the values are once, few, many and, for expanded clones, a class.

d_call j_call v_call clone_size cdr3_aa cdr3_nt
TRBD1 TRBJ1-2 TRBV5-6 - CASSWTGVPYGYTF TGTGCCAGCAGCTGGACAGGGGTTCCCTATGGCTACACCTTC
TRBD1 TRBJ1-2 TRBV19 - CASSATGGFGYTF TGTGCCAGTAGTGCGACAGGGGGCTTTGGCTACACCTTC
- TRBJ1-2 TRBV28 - CASSLGWDGYTF TGTGCCAGCAGTTTGGGGTGGGATGGCTACACCTTC
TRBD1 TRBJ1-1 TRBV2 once CASSDGQAVMNTEAFF TGTGCCAGCAGCGACGGACAGGCCGTTATGAACACTGAAGCTTTCTTT
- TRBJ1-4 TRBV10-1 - CASSESQATDEKLFF TGCGCCAGCAGTGAGTCTCAGGCCACTGATGAAAAACTGTTTTTT
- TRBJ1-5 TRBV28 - CASNLNSPNQPQHF TGTGCCAGCAATTTGAACAGTCCGAATCAGCCCCAGCATTTT
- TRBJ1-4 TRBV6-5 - CATCSANNEKLFF TGTGCCACCTGCTCCGCTAATAATGAAAAACTGTTTTTT
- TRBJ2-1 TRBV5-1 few CASSLTGPDSYNEQFF TGCGCCAGCAGCTTGACAGGTCCCGATTCCTACAATGAGCAGTTCTTC
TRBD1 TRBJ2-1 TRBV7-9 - CASGLLGQRSSYNEQFF TGTGCCAGCGGACTGTTGGGACAGCGGAGCTCCTACAATGAGCAGTTCTTC
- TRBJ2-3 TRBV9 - CASSFHNTDTQYF TGTGCCAGCAGCTTCCACAACACAGATACGCAGTATTTT
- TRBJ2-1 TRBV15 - CATSRDSGEQFF TGTGCCACCAGCAGAGATTCGGGTGAGCAGTTCTTC
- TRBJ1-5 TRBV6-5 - CASRHENQPQHF TGTGCCAGCAGGCACGAGAATCAGCCCCAGCATTTT
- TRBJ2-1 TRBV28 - CASSLGGSGNEQFF TGTGCCAGCAGTCTTGGGGGGTCAGGGAATGAGCAGTTCTTC
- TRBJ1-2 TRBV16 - CASSPDTNYGYTF TGTGCCAGCAGTCCGGACACAAACTATGGCTACACCTTC
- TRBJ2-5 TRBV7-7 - CASSLGASQETQYF TGTGCTAGCAGCTTAGGAGCAAGCCAAGAGACCCAGTACTTC
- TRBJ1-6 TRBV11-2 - CASSLDVDGPLHF TGTGCCAGCAGCTTAGATGTTGACGGTCCCCTCCACTTT
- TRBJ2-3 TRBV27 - CASSPSPPDTQYF TGTGCCAGCAGCCCTAGCCCGCCAGATACGCAGTATTTT
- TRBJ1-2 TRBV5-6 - CASSLMGGMGYGYTF TGTGCCAGCAGCTTAATGGGGGGAATGGGATATGGCTACACCTTC
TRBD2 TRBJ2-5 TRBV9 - CASSVGLAGEETQYF TGTGCCAGCAGCGTTGGCCTAGCGGGGGAAGAGACCCAGTACTTC
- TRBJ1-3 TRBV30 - CAWDTTSGNTIYF TGTGCCTGGGACACGACGTCTGGAAACACCATATATTTT
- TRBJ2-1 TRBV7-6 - CASSFSKEQFF TGTGCCAGCAGCTTTTCGAAGGAGCAGTTCTTC
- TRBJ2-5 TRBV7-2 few CASSFGGPQETQYF TGTGCCAGCAGCTTTGGGGGTCCCCAAGAGACCCAGTACTTC
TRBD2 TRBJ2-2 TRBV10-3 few CAISGVAGHTGELFF TGTGCCATCAGTGGGGTAGCGGGGCACACCGGGGAGCTGTTTTTT
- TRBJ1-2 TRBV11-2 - CASSLGWGEGKSDYGYTF TGTGCCAGCAGCTTGGGGTGGGGAGAGGGGAAGAGTGACTATGGCTACACCTTC
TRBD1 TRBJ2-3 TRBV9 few CASSDPPDRGTDTQYF TGTGCCAGCAGCGATCCCCCGGACAGGGGGACAGATACGCAGTATTTT
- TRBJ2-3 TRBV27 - CASLSDRFSSTDTQYF TGTGCCAGCCTCTCGGATCGGTTTTCTAGCACAGATACGCAGTATTTT
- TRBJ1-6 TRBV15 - CATKGSYNSPLHF TGTGCCACCAAGGGCTCCTATAATTCACCCCTCCACTTT
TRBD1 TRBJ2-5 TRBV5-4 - CASSSVGQGTAETQYF TGTGCCAGCAGCTCTGTGGGACAGGGGACGGCAGAGACCCAGTACTTC
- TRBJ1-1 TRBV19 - CASSILRTGYTEAFF TGTGCCAGTAGTATCCTTCGAACGGGGTACACTGAAGCTTTCTTT
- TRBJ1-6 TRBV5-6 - CASSPEGGSSYNSPLHF TGTGCCAGCAGCCCGGAGGGGGGGAGCTCCTATAATTCACCCCTCCACTTT
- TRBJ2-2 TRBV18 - CASSPLQATGELFF TGTGCCAGCTCACCACTCCAGGCCACCGGGGAGCTGTTTTTT
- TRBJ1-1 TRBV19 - CASSIDGSTEAFF TGTGCCAGTAGTATAGATGGTTCCACTGAAGCTTTCTTT
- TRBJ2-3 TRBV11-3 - CASSRGPGADTQYF TGTGCCAGCAGCCGGGGACCTGGGGCAGATACGCAGTATTTT
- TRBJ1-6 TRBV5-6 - CASKQGPNYNSPLHF TGTGCCAGCAAACAAGGTCCGAACTATAATTCACCCCTCCACTTT
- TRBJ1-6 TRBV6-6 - CASSYSDGGDSPLHF TGTGCCAGCAGTTACTCGGACGGGGGCGATTCACCCCTCCACTTT
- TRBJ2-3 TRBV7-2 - CASSLGSPVDTQYF TGTGCCAGCAGCTTGGGCTCCCCTGTCGATACGCAGTATTTT
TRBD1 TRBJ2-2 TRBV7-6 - CASSGQAGGNTGELFF TGTGCCAGCAGCGGACAGGCAGGGGGGAACACCGGGGAGCTGTTTTTT
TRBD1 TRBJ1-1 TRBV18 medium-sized CASSPQTGPGTEAFF TGTGCCAGCTCACCACAGACAGGGCCTGGAACTGAAGCTTTCTTT
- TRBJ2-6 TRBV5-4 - CASSLGGPFMSGANVLTF TGTGCCAGCAGCTTGGGAGGGCCCTTTATGTCTGGGGCCAACGTCCTGACTTTC
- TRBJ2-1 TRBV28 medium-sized CASRPGYNEQFF TGTGCCAGCAGGCCGGGTTACAATGAGCAGTTCTTC
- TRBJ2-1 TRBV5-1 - CASSQGNEQFF TGCGCCAGCAGCCAGGGGAATGAGCAGTTCTTC
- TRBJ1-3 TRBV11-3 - CASSPGRNSGNTIYF TGTGCCAGCAGCCCGGGACGGAACTCTGGAAACACCATATATTTT
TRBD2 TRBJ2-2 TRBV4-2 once CASSQPTSGGQHTGELFF TGTGCCAGCAGCCAGCCGACTAGCGGGGGCCAGCACACCGGGGAGCTGTTTTTT
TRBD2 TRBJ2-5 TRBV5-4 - CASSLELAGAPEETQYF TGTGCCAGCAGCTTGGAACTAGCGGGGGCCCCGGAGGAGACCCAGTACTTC
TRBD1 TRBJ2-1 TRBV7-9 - CASSLFGQAGDEQFF TGTGCCAGCAGCTTATTCGGACAGGCCGGCGATGAGCAGTTCTTC
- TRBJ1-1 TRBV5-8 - CASSSLGDTFYTEAFF TGTGCCAGCAGCTCACTAGGGGATACCTTCTACACTGAAGCTTTCTTT
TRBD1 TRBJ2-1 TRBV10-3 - CAISDRGQINEQFF TGTGCCATCAGTGATAGGGGACAGATCAATGAGCAGTTCTTC
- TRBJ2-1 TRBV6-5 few CASSPRMASINEQFF TGTGCCAGCAGTCCTCGAATGGCTAGCATAAATGAGCAGTTCTTC
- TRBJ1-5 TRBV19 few CATRDGLRINQPQHF TGTGCCACTAGGGACGGCCTTAGAATTAATCAGCCCCAGCATTTT
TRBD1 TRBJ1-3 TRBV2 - CASEVPGQGTNTIYF TGTGCCAGCGAAGTCCCGGGACAGGGAACAAACACCATATATTTT
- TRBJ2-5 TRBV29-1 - CSVGWENQETQYF TGCAGCGTTGGGTGGGAGAATCAAGAGACCCAGTACTTC
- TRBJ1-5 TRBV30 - CAWSVQGSSNQPQHF TGTGCCTGGAGTGTTCAGGGTTCCAGCAATCAGCCCCAGCATTTT
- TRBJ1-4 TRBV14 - CASNPEKLFF TGTGCCAGCAACCCTGAAAAACTGTTTTTT
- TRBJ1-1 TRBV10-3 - CAISEFGVLNTEAFF TGTGCCATCAGTGAGTTCGGAGTATTGAACACTGAAGCTTTCTTT
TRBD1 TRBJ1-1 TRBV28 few CASRGQGRTEAFF TGTGCCAGCAGAGGACAGGGGAGGACTGAAGCTTTCTTT